There are a few counts of the clone carrying this T cell receptor beta chain. Its target is unknown. The ends lost 5 bases at V and 5 bases at J; junction bases unmatched: 11. Germline CDR1 and CDR2: LNHDA and SQIVND (reference sequence). The CDR3 has 15 amino acids. Both TCR beta VDJ combination and CDR3 sequence profiling were carried out. Genomic DNA was the template for this profiling. From the reads, TCRdb called clonotypes with MiXCR, one entry per CDR3 protein. Of about 120,000 distinct CDR3 sequences listed, 55% to 60% are singletons. Before being chosen for sequencing, patients had shown CD8+CD57+ cell expansion by flow cytometry. This entry is derived from a study of CD8+CD57+ T cells in acquired aplastic anemia. Study details: Sorted CD4+ and CD8+ cells gave an average of 3.2 ug of DNA. Study-level findings and limits: Patients and controls shared under 30 CD8+ CDR3 sequences, highly expressed in patients. Levels of CD8+ Simpson's diversity were not significantly distinct in patients versus controls.

The chain couples TRBV19 to TRBJ1-2, with TRBD1 matching over 7 bases. This receptor was identified in a human donor with aplastic anemia. The sequencing input was sorted CD4+, CD8+, or CD8+CD57+ T cells (not recorded which) from PBMCs. The CDR3 nucleotides read TGTGCCAGTAGTCCCAGTACAGGGGTCAATTATGGCTACACCTTC. Translating it yields CASSPSTGVNYGYTF. The variable domain in full, completed from reference TRBV19 and TRBJ1-2, reads DGGITQSPKYLFRKEGQNVTLSCEQNLNHDAMYWYRQDPGQGLRLIYYSQIVNDFQKGDIAEGYSVSREKKESFPLTVTSAQKNPTAFYLCASSPSTGVNYGYTFGSGTRLTVV.